These 27 T cell receptor beta chains came from one sample sequenced in a study of T-cell reconstitution after alpha-beta-depleted transplantation in children. Preparation of the TCRbeta library was carried out with unique molecular identifiers. TCRdb used MiXCR to reprocess the PCR reads, holding one entry per CDR3 protein. Of about 610,000 distinct CDR3 sequences in the sample, about 10% are singletons; the top ten hold about 4%. The sample in question was PBMCs from the stem cell graft donor, obtained from the stem cell graft. The receptors derive from a human donor who donated a stem cell graft to a child with acute myeloid leukemia.

This clonotype was observed at least ten times. The rearrangement joins TRBV2 to TRBJ2-4; D is uncertain. The germline V gene encodes CDR1 SNHLY and CDR2 FYNNEI. This CDR3 spans 13 amino acids. Trimming removed 11 bases from V and 6 bases from J, with 17 bases in between. CDR3 loop: CACGSVPGNIQYF. The CDR3 bases are TGTGCCTGCGGTTCAGTGCCAGGAAACATTCAGTACTTC.

The chain is built from TRBV29-1 and TRBJ2-1; D may be TRBD2 (6 bases). V lost 3 bases and J lost 6, with 15 bases in between. CDR1 and CDR2 (germline): SQVTM, ANQGSEA. The CDR3 consists of 14 residues. DNA for the CDR3: TGCAGCGTTGATGGCCCGGGAGTGGGCAATGAGCAGTTCTTC. Encoded protein: CSVDGPGVGNEQFF.

The rearrangement joins TRBV7-9 to TRBJ2-7, with D maybe TRBD1 (5 bases). Germline V gene lookup returns CDR1 SEHNR and CDR2 FQNEAQ (reference sequence). Between the trimmed V and J ends, which lost 5 bases and 0 bases, there was a span of 11 bases. The CDR3 spans 14 residues. CDR3 protein: CASSPVGDSYEQYF. As DNA, the CDR3 is TGTGCCAGCAGCCCGGTAGGGGACTCCTACGAGCAGTACTTC.

In this sample, this clonotype turned up a few times. V and J are TRBV20-1 and TRBJ2-2; D may match TRBD1 or TRBD2 (5 bases each). Germline V gene lookup returns CDR1 DFQATT and CDR2 SNEGSKA (reference sequence). The CDR3 contains 14 residues. V shed 5 bases and J shed 1 base, with 11 bases lying between them. CDR3 nucleotide sequence: TGCAGTGCTGTTAGGGACCTGAACACCGGGGAGCTGTTTTTT. It translates to CSAVRDLNTGELFF.

This clonotype has ten or more counts. This rearrangement joins TRBV12-3 or TRBV12-4 to TRBJ2-4; D is uncertain. Trimming stripped 5 bases from V and 1 base from J, with 9 bases between. This CDR3 spans 14 amino acids. Written as DNA, the CDR3 is TGTGCCAGCAGTCCCCCCAGGGCCAAAAACATTCAGTACTTC. This translates into CASSPPRAKNIQYF.

The chain carries TRBV3-1 and TRBJ2-7, with D possibly TRBD2 on 6 matching bases. CDR1 and CDR2 (germline): LGHDT, YNNKEL (reference sequence). Trimming took off 3 bases at V and 8 bases at J, with 14 bases between the two ends. The CDR3 has 13 residues. In nucleotides, the CDR3 is TGTGCCAGCAGCCAGCCGGAGGGGCTTCAGCAGTACTTC. This translates into CASSQPEGLQQYF.

This clonotype was observed at least ten times. V is TRBV6-4 and J is TRBJ1-2, with 9 bases matching TRBD1. Germline lookup yields CDR1 MRHNA and CDR2 SNTAGT. The CDR3 runs 16 residues. Trimming cost V 6 bases and J 3 bases; bases outside gene matches: 11. CDR3 region: CASRPSGTGQYYGYTF. As DNA, the CDR3 is TGTGCCAGCAGGCCAAGCGGGACAGGGCAATACTATGGCTACACCTTC.

At least ten counts were recorded for this clonotype. This chain uses TRBV6-1 with TRBJ2-7; 9 bases are shared with TRBD2. The length of the CDR3 is 14 residues. The germline CDR1 and CDR2 sequences are MNHNS and SASEGT. After removal of 6 bases from V and 2 bases from J, the junction contained 5 bases not matched to a gene. The CDR3 sequence: CASSKTSGAYEQYF. CDR3 sequence (DNA): TGTGCCAGCAGCAAGACTAGCGGAGCCTACGAGCAGTACTTC.

This clonotype showed up just a few times. The gene calls are TRBV20-1 and TRBJ2-7, with 10 positions matching TRBD1. This CDR3 has 15 residues. With 2 bases clipped from V and 2 bases from J, the junction kept 6 bases outside the gene matches. The germline V gene encodes CDR1 DFQATT and CDR2 SNEGSKA (reference sequence). Here the CDR3 reads CSARSDRGVTYEQYF. The CDR3 coding sequence is TGCAGTGCTAGATCGGACAGGGGGGTGACCTACGAGCAGTACTTC.

This clonotype was observed a handful of times. The rearrangement links TRBV27 to TRBJ2-1, with TRBD2 matching over 10 bases. V lost 3 bases, J lost 8 bases, and 10 bases stayed unmatched. CDR1 is MNHEY and CDR2 is SMNVEV in the germline V gene (reference sequence). This CDR3 spans 16 amino acids. Here the CDR3 reads CASSFSPSGRGDEQFF. In nucleotides, the CDR3 is TGTGCCAGCAGTTTCTCCCCTAGCGGGAGAGGGGATGAGCAGTTCTTC.

This clonotype has a count of ten or more. The chain has TRBV7-3 and TRBJ2-1, with 7 bases aligning to TRBD2. V lost 6 bases to trimming and J lost 2 bases; unmatched junction nucleotides: 10. This CDR3 has 16 residues. Germline V CDR1 and CDR2: SGHTA, FQGTGA. The CDR3 sequence: CASSLELREAYNEQFF. CDR3 sequence (DNA): TGTGCCAGCAGTCTCGAGCTACGGGAGGCCTACAATGAGCAGTTCTTC.

CDR3 loop: CSARSQGGYNEQFF. The CDR3, as DNA: TGCAGTGCTAGGTCGCAGGGGGGCTACAATGAGCAGTTCTTC. The chain joins TRBV20-1 to TRBJ2-1, with a tentative D call TRBD1 (7 bases). The V gene lost 3 bases and the J gene lost 3 bases, with 12 bases spanning the gap. This CDR3 region has 14 residues. Looked up from germline, CDR1 is DFQATT and CDR2 is SNEGSKA (reference sequence).

This clonotype occurred many times. This rearrangement joins TRBV19 to TRBJ2-7; 8 bases align to TRBD2. With 10 bases clipped from V and 3 bases from J, the junction kept 14 bases outside the gene matches. The CDR3 spans 15 residues. The germline V gene has CDR1 LNHDA and CDR2 SQIVND (reference sequence). DNA of the CDR3: TGTGCCACCACTGAATCGGGAGGGCTTGACTACGAGCAGTACTTC. Its translation: CATTESGGLDYEQYF.

This clonotype was observed a handful of times. The chain combines TRBV7-2 with TRBJ2-7, with 11 nucleotides matching TRBD2. Germline CDR1 and CDR2: SGHTA and FQGNSA. This CDR3 contains 16 residues. The ends lost 1 base at V and 5 bases at J; junction bases unmatched: 7. CDR3 in DNA: TGTGCCAGCAGCTTAGTACTAGCGGGAGTGAGGGACGAGCAGTACTTC. The encoded protein is CASSLVLAGVRDEQYF.

This clonotype appeared a few times. The J gene is TRBJ1-1, the V gene TRBV24-1, with D tentatively TRBD1 (5 bases). Per germline, CDR1 KGHDR and CDR2 SFDVKD. V dropped 7 bases and J dropped 6 bases, with 14 bases sitting between them. The length of the CDR3 is 13 residues. CDR3 protein: CATRSSGTPEAFF. As DNA, the CDR3 is TGTGCCACCAGATCGTCGGGGACCCCTGAAGCTTTCTTT.

This clonotype has more than one count but fewer than ten. This chain uses TRBV7-9 with TRBJ2-1; 8 nucleotides line up with TRBD2. V lost 6 bases and J lost 7; bases outside the gene matches: 8. The CDR3 length is 14 residues. Germline CDR1 reads SEHNR; CDR2 reads FQNEAQ (reference sequence). This CDR3 is CASRGLVVGNEQFF. Here the CDR3 DNA reads TGTGCCAGCAGGGGACTAGTCGTCGGGAATGAGCAGTTCTTC.

This chain joins TRBV29-1 and TRBJ2-1; TRBD1 is a possible D gene (7 bases). The CDR3 covers 12 residues. Germline V lookup: CDR1 SQVTM, CDR2 ANQGSEA. The germline V and J ends were trimmed by 7 bases and 6 bases, with 13 bases remaining between them. The CDR3 DNA sequence: TGCAGCGGGCGGAGGGGGCTCAATGAGCAGTTCTTC. This translates into CSGRRGLNEQFF.

This clonotype was observed a few times. The chain recombines TRBV4-2 with TRBJ2-3, with TRBD1 matching over 7 bases. Germline loops: CDR1 LGHNA, CDR2 YNFKEQ. The CDR3 is 16 amino acids. V was clipped by 3 bases and J by 4 bases; unmatched bases: 10. As DNA, the CDR3 is TGTGCCAGCAGCCACGGGATCCGACAGGGATCAGATACGCAGTATTTT. Translated: CASSHGIRQGSDTQYF.

The sample holds a few counts of this clonotype. The chain has TRBV6-1 and TRBJ2-2, with D maybe TRBD2 (7 bases). The V gene lost 3 bases and the J gene lost 0 bases, with 14 bases spanning the gap. Germline V CDR1 and CDR2: MNHNS, SASEGT. The CDR3 contains 17 residues. The DNA of the CDR3 is TGTGCCAGCAGTGAGCTAGCGGACAGTGCGAACACCGGGGAGCTGTTTTTT. Translation gives CASSELADSANTGELFF.

This clonotype was detected only once. The chain's CDR3 is CASRRPGLAGGQYQETQYF. The CDR3 coding sequence is TGCGCCAGCAGGCGTCCGGGACTAGCGGGAGGCCAGTACCAAGAGACCCAGTACTTC. The J gene is TRBJ2-5, the V gene TRBV4-3, with TRBD2 matching over 15 bases. The CDR3 sequence is 19 residues long. The V gene's germline CDR1 is LGHNA and CDR2 YSLEER. Trimming took 6 bases from V and 0 from J; bases not matched to a gene: 11.

This clonotype was found many times. V is TRBV28 and J is TRBJ2-7; D unresolved. V was pared by 1 base and J by 6 bases, with 10 bases between. The germline gives CDR1 MDHEN, CDR2 SYDVKM. There are 13 residues in the CDR3. In DNA form, the CDR3 reads TGTGCCAGCAGTTTATTAGTAGGCAGCGAGCAGTACTTC. Translating gives CASSLLVGSEQYF. The variable domain in full, completed from reference TRBV28 and TRBJ2-7, reads DVKVTQSSRYLVKRTGEKVFLECVQDMDHENMFWYRQDPGLGLRLIYFSYDVKMKEKGDIPEGYSVSREKKERFSLILESASTNQTSMYLCASSLLVGSEQYFGPGTRLTVT.

As concerns this clonotype: It may be a read error: a sequence one base away is much more abundant. This rearrangement joins TRBV27 to TRBJ2-7; the D is unclear. This CDR3 spans 14 amino acids. The V gene lost 0 bases and the J gene lost 2 bases, with 8 bases spanning the gap. In germline, CDR1 is MNHEY, CDR2 SMNVEV (reference sequence). CDR3 sequence: CASSLSAKTYEQYF. The CDR3 DNA reads as TGTGCCAGCAGTTTATCGGCCAAAACCTACGAGCAGTACTTC.

This clonotype was counted many times. This chain links TRBV28 with TRBJ2-3; 10 bases line up with TRBD2. V shed 1 base, J shed 3 bases, and the junction held 1 base outside the gene matches. CDR1 and CDR2 from the germline V gene are MDHEN and SYDVKM. The CDR3 runs to 15 residues. The CDR3 coding sequence is TGTGCCAGCAGTTTATTGGGACTAGCGACAGATACGCAGTATTTT. It yields the protein CASSLLGLATDTQYF.

This rearrangement joins TRBV4-1 to TRBJ2-1, with 8 bases that match TRBD2. The CDR3 covers 17 residues. CDR1 is MGHRA, CDR2 YSYEKL, per germline. Unmatched junction bases numbered 9, after V lost 0 bases and J lost 5 bases. The CDR3 bases are TGCGCCAGCAGCCAAGAAGGAGAGCGGGGGCCCAACAATGAGCAGTTCTTC. Translation: CASSQEGERGPNNEQFF.

The chain recombines TRBV20-1 with TRBJ2-3; D is perhaps TRBD1 or TRBD2 (5 bases each). CDR3 length equals 13 residues. V dropped 3 bases and J dropped 4 bases, with 11 bases sitting between them. Germline-derived CDR1 and CDR2 are DFQATT and SNEGSKA (reference sequence). The CDR3 protein is CSASIQGPDTQYF. CDR3 in DNA: TGCAGTGCTAGTATTCAGGGACCAGATACGCAGTATTTT.

This clonotype was observed a few times. This chain links TRBV7-2 with TRBJ2-7; a weak D match, TRBD2 (6 bases). Trimming removed 4 bases from V and 6 bases from J, with 16 bases in between. CDR3 length: 14 residues. The germline V gene encodes CDR1 SGHTA and CDR2 FQGNSA. CDR3 sequence: CASSSAGYLIEQYF. CDR3 nucleotide sequence: TGTGCCAGCAGCTCGGCGGGATATCTTATCGAGCAGTACTTC.

The genes are TRBV7-9 and TRBJ1-3; D unclear. In germline, CDR1 is SEHNR, CDR2 FQNEAQ (reference sequence). The CDR3 covers 15 residues. Between the trimmed V and J ends, which lost 5 bases and 0 bases, there was a span of 11 bases. CDR3 coding DNA: TGTGCCAGCAGCCCTTGGTTCCACTCTGGAAACACCATATATTTT. Amino acids: CASSPWFHSGNTIYF.